One and the same sample provided the 18 T cell receptor beta chains below, sequenced in a study of T-cell memory formation after mild COVID-19. TCRdb redid the calling of the 5' RACE reads with MiXCR, one entry per CDR3 protein. The table lists around 470,000 distinct CDR3 sequences, 15% to 25% of them singletons, with 8.4% in the top ten. Input material: PBMCs or a T cell subset sorted from them (not recorded which). The receptors shown here come from an adult woman who had mild COVID-19 (a few samples of this study predate the infection). Cell type and time point are not known.

This clonotype was seen many times. The V gene is TRBV15, the J gene TRBJ2-7, with D uncertain. The CDR3 contains 13 residues. V lost 0 bases and J lost 4, with 7 bases in between. CDR1 and CDR2 (germline): LNHNV, YYDKDF (reference sequence). The CDR3 sequence: CATSRDTQYEQYF. The CDR3 bases are TGTGCCACCAGCAGAGATACCCAATACGAGCAGTACTTC. Drawing the rest from reference TRBV15 and TRBJ2-7, the complete variable domain is DAMVIQNPRYQVTQFGKPVTLSCSQTLNHNVMYWYQQKSSQAPKLLFHYYDKDFNNEADTPDNFQSRRPNTSFCFLDIRSPGLGDTAMYLCATSRDTQYEQYFGPGTRLTVT.

The chain carries TRBV2 and TRBJ1-2; D is unresolved. The V and J ends lost 2 bases and 7 bases respectively, with 11 bases between them. The CDR3 runs to 13 residues. Germline loops: CDR1 SNHLY, CDR2 FYNNEI. The CDR3 here is CASSEMGVGGYTF. CDR3 sequence (DNA): TGTGCCAGCAGTGAAATGGGAGTAGGTGGCTACACCTTC.

The genes are TRBV24-1 and TRBJ2-7; TRBD2 aligns across 7 bases. V shed 4 bases, J shed 6 bases, and the junction held 14 bases outside the gene matches. CDR1 and CDR2 (germline): KGHDR, SFDVKD. The CDR3 spans 16 residues. In DNA form, the CDR3 reads TGTGCCACCAGTGAGGACCCGGGACTACGCCCTGTCGAGCAGTACTTC. It is translated as CATSEDPGLRPVEQYF.

This clonotype was counted a few times. This chain connects TRBV20-1 to TRBJ2-3; D unclear. Germline V gene sequence: CDR1 DFQATT, CDR2 SNEGSKA (reference sequence). CDR3 length: 13 residues. Trimming took 4 bases from V and 6 from J, leaving 14 bases between them. The DNA of the CDR3 is TGCAGTGCTAAGACCAGGTTTTTGGATACGCAGTATTTT. Its protein product is CSAKTRFLDTQYF.

The chain uses TRBV14 and TRBJ2-1; 8 bases line up with TRBD2. With 0 bases clipped from V and 0 bases from J, the junction kept 7 bases outside the gene matches. In germline, CDR1 is SGHDN, CDR2 FVKESK. The CDR3 runs 18 residues. The CDR3 region is CASSQDRLATTSYNEQFF. DNA for the CDR3: TGTGCCAGCAGCCAAGATCGACTAGCGACCACCTCCTACAATGAGCAGTTCTTC.

J is TRBJ2-1 and V is TRBV19; 9 nucleotides align to TRBD2. The CDR3 spans 15 residues. Germline V gene data show CDR1 as LNHDA and CDR2 as SQIVND (reference sequence). V was clipped by 5 bases and J by 9 bases; unmatched bases: 11. The CDR3 is CASSLAGFDMGEQFF. The DNA for the CDR3 is TGTGCCAGTAGTCTAGCGGGGTTCGACATGGGTGAGCAGTTCTTC.

The gene calls are TRBV12-3 or TRBV12-4 and TRBJ1-4; D is uncertain. The CDR3 consists of 14 residues. The ends were cut back, 5 bases at V and 0 bases at J, with 7 bases in the middle. CDR3 DNA sequence: TGTGCCAGCAGTCCATTTTCAACTAATGAAAAACTGTTTTTT. As protein: CASSPFSTNEKLFF.

This clonotype has at least ten counts. The chain uses TRBV7-3 and TRBJ1-1; D not certain. V shed 1 base and J shed 0 bases, with 3 bases lying between them. Per the germline V gene, CDR1 is SGHTA and CDR2 is FQGTGA. The CDR3 has 13 amino acids. In DNA, the CDR3 is TGTGCCAGCAGCTTAATGATGAACACTGAAGCTTTCTTT. Translated: CASSLMMNTEAFF.

The J gene is TRBJ1-1, the V gene TRBV12-3 or TRBV12-4, with TRBD1 matching over 9 bases. Trimming at V came to 7 bases and at J to 0 bases, leaving 6 bases not matched to a gene. The CDR3 is 15 residues long. This chain's CDR3 is CASTLGQGLNTEAFF. The CDR3 coding sequence is TGTGCCAGCACCTTAGGACAGGGGCTGAACACTGAAGCTTTCTTT.

Here the CDR3 reads CASSLGVARAQGSTFF. CDR3 bases: TGTGCCAGCAGCCTCGGAGTGGCCAGGGCCCAAGGATCGACGTTTTTT. J is TRBJ2-2 and V is TRBV2, with a possible D match to TRBD1 (5 bases). Germline CDR1 SNHLY, CDR2 FYNNEI. V was shortened by 6 bases and J by 16 bases, with 30 bases between the two germline ends. This CDR3 contains 16 residues.

This chain links TRBV7-2 with TRBJ2-3, with 9 bases lining up with TRBD1. Germline-derived CDR1 and CDR2 are SGHTA and FQGNSA. The CDR3 spans 15 residues. Trimming at V came to 4 bases and at J to 3 bases, leaving 5 bases not matched to a gene. CDR3 loop: CASSYGTGMTDTQYF. Here the CDR3 DNA reads TGTGCCAGCAGCTACGGGACAGGGATGACAGATACGCAGTATTTT.

V gene TRBV12-3 or TRBV12-4 combines with J gene TRBJ2-3; D is unresolved. The CDR3 runs 12 residues. Trimming cost V 6 bases and J 5 bases, with 9 bases left between them. The CDR3 loop reads CASSRGKDTQYF. CDR3 nucleotides: TGTGCCAGCAGCCGCGGAAAAGATACGCAGTATTTT.

The chain uses TRBV6-5 and TRBJ2-1; 10 bases are a match to TRBD1. The CDR3 runs 15 residues. Germline CDR1 MNHEY, CDR2 SVGAGI. V dropped 6 bases and J dropped 6; count of bases not matched to a gene: 8. The CDR3 protein is CASRDGTGASNEQFF. The CDR3 DNA reads as TGTGCCAGCAGGGACGGGACAGGGGCCTCCAATGAGCAGTTCTTC.

The rearrangement uses TRBV2 and TRBJ1-4; D is undetermined. CDR1 SNHLY and CDR2 FYNNEI come from the germline V gene. Between the trimmed V and J ends, which lost 6 bases and 3 bases, there was a span of 11 bases. CDR3 length equals 14 residues. In DNA form, the CDR3 reads TGTGCCAGCAGACCCACCTCGTCTAATGAAAAACTGTTTTTT. Its protein is CASRPTSSNEKLFF.

This clonotype has only a few counts. This chain connects TRBV5-5 to TRBJ2-7, with D perhaps TRBD1 (5 bases). V lost 3 bases to trimming and J lost 3 bases, with 19 bases between them. Germline assignment: CDR1 SGHKS and CDR2 YYEKEE (reference sequence). The length of the CDR3 is 16 residues. In DNA form, the CDR3 reads TGTGCCAGCAGCTCACTTCCACGACAGAACCTCTACGAGCAGTACTTC. Amino acids: CASSSLPRQNLYEQYF.

This chain connects TRBV4-3 to TRBJ2-3; D is uncertain. Germline CDR1 is LGHNA and CDR2 is YSLEER. This CDR3 has 15 amino acids. V lost 0 bases and J 3 bases, leaving 10 bases between the germline ends. The CDR3 nucleotides read TGCGCCAGCAGCCAAGATTTCGGCCGGACAGATACGCAGTATTTT. Translated, it gives CASSQDFGRTDTQYF.

The chain has TRBV7-2 and TRBJ1-5, with 7 bases aligning to TRBD1. The CDR3 is 13 amino acids. Trimming cost V 7 bases and J 5 bases; bases outside gene matches: 5. Germline V gene lookup returns CDR1 SGHTA and CDR2 FQGNSA. The CDR3: CASTLGQYQPQHF. DNA for the CDR3: TGTGCCAGCACCTTGGGACAGTATCAGCCCCAGCATTTT.

This clonotype was counted only a few times. This sequence joins TRBV13 and TRBJ2-7; D is possibly TRBD2 (5 bases). Germline CDR1 is PRHDT and CDR2 is FYEKMQ (reference sequence). CDR3 size: 12 residues. With 10 bases removed from V and 6 bases from J, the gap between germline ends came to 16 bases. The CDR3 region is CAIRSEAGEQYF. Here the CDR3 DNA reads TGTGCCATCCGCAGCGAGGCGGGCGAGCAGTACTTC.